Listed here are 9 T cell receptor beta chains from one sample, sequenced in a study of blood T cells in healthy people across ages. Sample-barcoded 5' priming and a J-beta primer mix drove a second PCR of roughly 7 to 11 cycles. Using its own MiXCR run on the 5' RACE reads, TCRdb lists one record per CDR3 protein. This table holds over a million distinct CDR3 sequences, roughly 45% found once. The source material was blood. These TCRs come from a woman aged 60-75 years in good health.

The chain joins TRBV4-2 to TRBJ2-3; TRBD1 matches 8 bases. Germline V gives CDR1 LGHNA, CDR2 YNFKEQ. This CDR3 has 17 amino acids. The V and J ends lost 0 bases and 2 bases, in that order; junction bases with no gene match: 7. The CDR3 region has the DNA TGTGCCAGCAGCCAAGACCCACAGGGGGTTACCACAGATACGCAGTATTTT. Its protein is CASSQDPQGVTTDTQYF.

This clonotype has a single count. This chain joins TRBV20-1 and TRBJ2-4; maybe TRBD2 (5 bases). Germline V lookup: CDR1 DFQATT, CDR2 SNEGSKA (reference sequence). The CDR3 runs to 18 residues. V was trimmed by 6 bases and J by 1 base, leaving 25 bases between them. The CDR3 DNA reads TGCAGTGCGAGATCCACACTAGGTCAAGGCTTCGCCAAAAACATTCAGTACTTC. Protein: CSARSTLGQGFAKNIQYF.

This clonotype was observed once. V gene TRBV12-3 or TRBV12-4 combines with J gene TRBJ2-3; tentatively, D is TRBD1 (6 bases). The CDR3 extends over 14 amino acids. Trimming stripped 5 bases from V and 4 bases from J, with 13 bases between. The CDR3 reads CASSPQGRPDTQYF. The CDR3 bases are TGTGCCAGCAGTCCCCAGGGGCGCCCAGATACGCAGTATTTT.

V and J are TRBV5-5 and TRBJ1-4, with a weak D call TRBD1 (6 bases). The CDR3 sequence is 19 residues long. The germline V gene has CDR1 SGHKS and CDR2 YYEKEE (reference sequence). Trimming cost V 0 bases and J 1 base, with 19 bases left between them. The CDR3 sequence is CASSLAVRGGGITNEKLFF. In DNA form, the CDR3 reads TGTGCCAGCAGCTTGGCAGTACGTGGGGGCGGTATAACTAATGAAAAACTGTTTTTT.

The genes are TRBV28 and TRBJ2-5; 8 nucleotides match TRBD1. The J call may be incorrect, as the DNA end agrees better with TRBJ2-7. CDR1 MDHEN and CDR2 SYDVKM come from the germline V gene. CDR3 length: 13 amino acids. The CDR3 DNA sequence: TGTGCCAGCAGTTGGACAGGGAGCCCCGAGCAGTACTTC. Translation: CASSWTGSPEQYF.

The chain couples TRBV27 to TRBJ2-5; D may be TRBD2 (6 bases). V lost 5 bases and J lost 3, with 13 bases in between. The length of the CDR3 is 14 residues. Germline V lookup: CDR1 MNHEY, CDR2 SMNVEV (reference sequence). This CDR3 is CASSPPAGKETQYF. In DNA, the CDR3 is TGTGCCAGCAGTCCGCCTGCGGGGAAAGAGACCCAGTACTTC.

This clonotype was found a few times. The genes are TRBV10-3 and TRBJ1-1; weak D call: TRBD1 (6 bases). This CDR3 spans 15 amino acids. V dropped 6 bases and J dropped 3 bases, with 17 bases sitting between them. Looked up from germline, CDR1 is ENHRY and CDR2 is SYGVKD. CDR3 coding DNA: TGTGCCATCAGGCCCCTACAGGAGGGGGACACTGAAGCTTTCTTT. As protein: CAIRPLQEGDTEAFF.

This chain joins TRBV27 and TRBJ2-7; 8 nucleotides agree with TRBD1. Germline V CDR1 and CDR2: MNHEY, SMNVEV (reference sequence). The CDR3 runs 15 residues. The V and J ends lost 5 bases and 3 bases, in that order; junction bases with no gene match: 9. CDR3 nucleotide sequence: TGTGCCAGCAGTCCGTCGTCGGGACAGGACTACGAGCAGTACTTC. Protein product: CASSPSSGQDYEQYF.

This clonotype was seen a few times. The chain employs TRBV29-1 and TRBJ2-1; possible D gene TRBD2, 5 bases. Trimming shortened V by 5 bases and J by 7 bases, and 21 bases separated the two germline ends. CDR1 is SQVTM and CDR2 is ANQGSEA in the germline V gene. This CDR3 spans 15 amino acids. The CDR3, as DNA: TGCAGCGTTAAGAGGCTTCAGCTGGGAGCGAATGAGCAGTTCTTC. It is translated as CSVKRLQLGANEQFF.